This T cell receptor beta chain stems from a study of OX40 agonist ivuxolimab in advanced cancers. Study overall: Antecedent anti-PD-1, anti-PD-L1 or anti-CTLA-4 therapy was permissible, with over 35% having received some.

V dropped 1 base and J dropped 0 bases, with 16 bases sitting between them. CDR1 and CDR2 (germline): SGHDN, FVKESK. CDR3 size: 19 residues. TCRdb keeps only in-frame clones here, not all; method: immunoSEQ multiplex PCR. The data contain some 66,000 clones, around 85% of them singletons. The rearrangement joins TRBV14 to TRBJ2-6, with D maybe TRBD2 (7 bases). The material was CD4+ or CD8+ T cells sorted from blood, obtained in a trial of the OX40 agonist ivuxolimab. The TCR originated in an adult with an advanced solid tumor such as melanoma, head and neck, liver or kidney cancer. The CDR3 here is CASSQGEGTRSSGANVLTF. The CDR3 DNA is TGTGCCAGCAGCCAAGGGGAGGGGACACGCTCCTCTGGGGCCAACGTCCTGACTTTC.